A single sample is the source of the 21 T cell receptor beta chains below, sequenced in a study of blood T cell repertoires in COVID-19. Assay used: immunoSEQ multiplex PCR; TCRdb lists only in-frame clones, some missing. The table shows fewer than 250,000 clones, with 88% occurring only once. The sequenced material came from peripheral blood. The receptors derive from a human donor in a cohort sampled during active COVID-19.

This clone was seen only a few times. The genes are TRBV19 and TRBJ2-2; possible D gene TRBD1, 6 bases. This CDR3 is built from 15 residues. Trimming shortened V by 2 bases and J by 1 base, and 8 bases separated the two germline ends. The germline V gene has CDR1 LNHDA and CDR2 SQIVND (reference sequence). The CDR3 nucleotides read TGTGCCAGTAGTATACAGGGGTTGAACACCGGGGAGCTGTTTTTT. Translating gives CASSIQGLNTGELFF. The whole variable domain, filled in from reference TRBV19 and TRBJ2-2, reads DGGITQSPKYLFRKEGQNVTLSCEQNLNHDAMYWYRQDPGQGLRLIYYSQIVNDFQKGDIAEGYSVSREKKESFPLTVTSAQKNPTAFYLCASSIQGLNTGELFFGEGSRLTVL.

The gene calls are TRBV7-6 and TRBJ2-3; D is possibly TRBD2 (6 bases). The CDR3 length is 16 residues. Germline CDR1 is SGHVS and CDR2 is FNYEAQ. Trimming removed 4 bases from V and 5 bases from J, with 19 bases in between. Written as DNA, the CDR3 is TGTGCCAGCAGCTCCCAGGGACTCTTCCCGGGAGATACGCAGTATTTT. This encodes CASSSQGLFPGDTQYF.

The sample holds one count of this clone. This rearrangement joins TRBV6-5 to TRBJ1-1; D gene ambiguous. The CDR3 is made up of 11 amino acids. The germline V gene encodes CDR1 MNHEY and CDR2 SVGAGI. V was clipped by 11 bases and J by 0 bases, with 7 bases between them. The CDR3 is CAGGMNTEAFF. The CDR3 DNA is TGTGCCGGAGGGATGAACACTGAAGCTTTCTTT.

CDR3 loop: CSVSGTGYNQPQHF. CDR3 DNA sequence: TGCAGCGTATCCGGGACAGGGTACAATCAGCCCCAGCATTTT. V gene TRBV29-1 combines with J gene TRBJ1-5; TRBD1 aligns across 9 bases. V lost 6 bases and J lost 3; bases outside the gene matches: 6. Germline CDR1 is SQVTM and CDR2 is ANQGSEA. The CDR3 loop spans 14 amino acids. The complete variable domain, with remaining parts taken from reference TRBV29-1 and TRBJ1-5, reads SAVISQKPSRDICQRGTSLTIQCQVDSQVTMMFWYRQQPGQSLTLIATANQGSEATYESGFVIDKFPISRPNLTFSTLTVSNMSPEDSSIYLCSVSGTGYNQPQHFGDGTRLSIL.

The V gene is TRBV7-6, the J gene TRBJ2-1; TRBD2 agrees at 11 bases. The ends lost 5 bases at V and 2 bases at J; junction bases unmatched: 17. CDR1 is SGHVS, CDR2 FNYEAQ, per germline. The CDR3 is made up of 20 amino acids. CDR3 in amino acids: CASSPNGPSGGTRPYNEQFF. CDR3 coding DNA: TGTGCCAGCAGCCCCAACGGGCCTAGCGGGGGGACTAGACCCTACAATGAGCAGTTCTTC.

The genes are TRBV6-2 or TRBV6-3 and TRBJ2-5; 9 bases match TRBD2. Per germline, CDR1 MNHEY and CDR2 SVGEGT. V was clipped by 2 bases and J by 2 bases; unmatched bases: 3. This CDR3 comprises 15 residues. This CDR3 is CASSYGGREQETQYF. In DNA form, the CDR3 reads TGTGCCAGCAGTTACGGCGGGAGGGAACAAGAGACCCAGTACTTC.

As concerns this clone: One end of the junction is discordant with germline, which a read error may explain. Other DNA sequences of this sample code for an identical CDR3. This chain links TRBV20-1 with TRBJ1-2; no reliable D call. The length of the CDR3 is 12 residues. The germline gives CDR1 DFQATT, CDR2 SNEGSKA (reference sequence). CDR3 sequence (DNA): TGCAGTGCTAGTCTGGGTAACTACGGCTACACCTTC. It encodes CSASLGNYGYTF.

V gene TRBV9 combines with J gene TRBJ1-1; 10 positions agree with TRBD1. V shed 0 bases and J 1 base; nucleotides not matched to a gene: 3. This CDR3 comprises 16 residues. Germline CDR1 is SGDLS and CDR2 is YYNGEE. The CDR3 nucleotides read TGTGCCAGCAGCGTAGTGGGACAGGGGACGAACACTGAAGCTTTCTTT. Its translation: CASSVVGQGTNTEAFF.

The chain recombines TRBV5-4 with TRBJ1-1, with a weak D call TRBD1 (6 bases). Trimming shortened V by 4 bases and J by 0 bases, and 13 bases separated the two germline ends. The CDR3 has 15 amino acids. Germline CDR1 is SGHNT and CDR2 is YYREEE (reference sequence). The CDR3 loop is CASSNQTGMNTEAFF. The CDR3 coding sequence is TGTGCCAGCAGCAATCAGACAGGTATGAACACTGAAGCTTTCTTT.

The chain has TRBV4-3 and TRBJ2-7; weak D call: TRBD1 (5 bases). This CDR3 is 14 amino acids long. CDR1 and CDR2 from the germline V gene are LGHNA and YSLEER. V gave up 1 base and J gave up 2 bases, with 9 bases separating them. This CDR3 is CASSQGRGAYEQYF. DNA for the CDR3: TGCGCCAGCAGCCAAGGAAGGGGTGCCTACGAGCAGTACTTC.

This clone was seen a single time. The genes are TRBV27 and TRBJ2-1, with TRBD1 matching over 12 bases. The CDR3 consists of 16 residues. V lost 4 bases and J lost 4; bases outside the gene matches: 5. Germline values: CDR1 MNHEY, CDR2 SMNVEV (reference sequence). The CDR3 coding sequence is TGTGCCAGCAGTTCCGGGACAGGGGGCTTTTACAATGAGCAGTTCTTC. Translated, it gives CASSSGTGGFYNEQFF.

This clone appeared a single time. This sequence joins TRBV5-5 and TRBJ1-1; D gene ambiguous. Trimming took 4 bases from V and 2 from J, leaving 15 bases between them. Looked up from germline, CDR1 is SGHKS and CDR2 is YYEKEE (reference sequence). The CDR3 spans 15 residues. The CDR3 DNA reads as TGTGCCAGCAGCCCCCCGCTTGCTCTAAACACTGAAGCTTTCTTT. The encoded protein is CASSPPLALNTEAFF.

The rearrangement joins TRBV5-1 to TRBJ1-2; D is uncertain. Trimming cost V 2 bases and J 1 base, with 9 bases left between them. The CDR3 has 14 residues. Per the germline V gene, CDR1 is SGHRS and CDR2 is YFSETQ. CDR3 sequence reads: CASSFTGDNYGYTF. The DNA of the CDR3 is TGCGCCAGCAGCTTTACCGGAGATAACTATGGCTACACCTTC.

The J gene is TRBJ2-1, the V gene TRBV25-1, with D maybe TRBD2 (5 bases). Germline loops: CDR1 MGHDK, CDR2 SYGVNS. This CDR3 comprises 11 residues. The CDR3 DNA reads TGTGCGACCGGGGTGAGGAATGAGCAGTTCTTC. It is translated as CATGVRNEQFF. Complete variable domain (other parts from reference TRBV25-1 and TRBJ2-1): EADIYQTPRYLVIGTGKKITLECSQTMGHDKMYWYQQDPGMELHLIHYSYGVNSTEKGDLSSESTVSRIRTEHFPLTLESARPSHTSQYLCATGVRNEQFFGPGTRLTVL.

V usage is TRBV11-2 and J usage is TRBJ1-1, with a tentative D call TRBD1 (5 bases). CDR1 and CDR2 from the germline V gene are SGHAT and FQNNGV. CDR3 length equals 13 residues. Trimming stripped 5 bases from V and 1 base from J, with 8 bases between. CDR3 loop: CASSVTGNTEAFF. Here the CDR3 DNA reads TGTGCCAGCAGCGTTACAGGGAACACTGAAGCTTTCTTT. The complete variable domain, with remaining parts taken from reference TRBV11-2 and TRBJ1-1, reads EAGVAQSPRYKIIEKRQSVAFWCNPISGHATLYWYQQILGQGPKLLIQFQNNGVVDDSQLPKDRFSAERLKGVDSTLKIQPAKLEDSAVYLCASSVTGNTEAFFGQGTRLTVV.

V usage is TRBV5-5 and J usage is TRBJ2-3, with 9 bases identical to TRBD2. Looked up from germline, CDR1 is SGHKS and CDR2 is YYEKEE (reference sequence). Germline trimming cut 5 bases from V and 5 bases from J; bases unmatched to any gene: 15. The CDR3 consists of 17 residues. The chain's CDR3 is CASRGSGGMSPIDTQYF. The CDR3 DNA is TGTGCCAGCAGAGGTAGCGGGGGTATGAGTCCTATAGATACGCAGTATTTT.

The V and J genes are TRBV7-2 and TRBJ2-1; 8 bases map to TRBD2. The germline CDR1 and CDR2 sequences are SGHTA and FQGNSA. J gave up 8 bases and V 6 bases, and 12 bases lay outside the gene matches. The CDR3 spans 15 residues. DNA of the CDR3: TGTGCCAGCAGGAAGGGGACTAGGGGGAGGGATGAGCAGTTCTTC. Translation gives CASRKGTRGRDEQFF.

This rearrangement joins TRBV7-9 to TRBJ2-3, with unresolved D. The germline CDR1 and CDR2 sequences are SEHNR and FQNEAQ (reference sequence). V lost 2 bases and J 6 bases, leaving 6 bases between the germline ends. This CDR3 has 12 residues. In DNA form, the CDR3 reads TGTGCCAGCAGCTTATATGCGGATACGCAGTATTTT. Translated: CASSLYADTQYF.

V is TRBV29-1 and J is TRBJ2-1; possibly TRBD1 for D (6 bases). Per germline, CDR1 SQVTM and CDR2 ANQGSEA. The CDR3 totals 14 residues. V lost 3 bases to trimming and J lost 7 bases, with 16 bases between them. The CDR3 region is CSVDAGTRTNEQFF. The CDR3 coding sequence is TGCAGCGTTGACGCCGGGACACGGACAAATGAGCAGTTCTTC.

The rearrangement uses TRBV12-3 or TRBV12-4 and TRBJ2-1; TRBD1 matches 8 bases. The CDR3 has 13 residues. V shed 6 bases, J shed 9 bases, and the junction held 7 bases outside the gene matches. The CDR3 loop is CASSRGRLGEQFF. The CDR3 nucleotides are TGTGCCAGCAGCAGGGGGCGGTTAGGTGAGCAGTTCTTC.

The chain carries TRBV29-1 and TRBJ2-3, with 11 bases that match TRBD2. The J segment lost 6 bases and the V segment lost 4 bases, leaving 9 bases of the junction unmatched. Germline-derived CDR1 and CDR2 are SQVTM and ANQGSEA. The CDR3 is made up of 15 amino acids. The CDR3 region has the DNA TGCAGCGTTGGATTAGCGGGAGGGCCAGGGGATACGCAGTATTTT. This gives the protein CSVGLAGGPGDTQYF.